This is a list of T cell receptor beta chains from one sample in a study of blood T cell repertoires in COVID-19. Produced via immunoSEQ multiplex PCR; TCRdb's table is partial and in-frame only. In the table there are 150,000 to 200,000 clones, 75% to 90% of which are singletons. The sample was peripheral blood. These receptors originate from a woman over 75 with active or convalescent COVID-19. The CDR3 runs from the conserved cysteine through the conserved F or W. The order of the fields is J gene, D gene, clone size, V gene, CDR3 protein, CDR3 DNA. D genes are given only for firm matches. The size of a clone is reported for some rows only, either as once, few or many, or as a class for expanded clones.

j_call: TRBJ1-6
d_call: NA
clone_size: once
v_call: TRBV7-2
cdr3_aa: CASSQGAGDSPLHF
cdr3_nt: TGTGCCAGCAGCCAAGGGGCAGGGGATTCACCCCTCCACTTT

j_call: TRBJ2-7
d_call: TRBD1
clone_size: few
v_call: TRBV5-1
cdr3_aa: CASSPARTGVYEQYF
cdr3_nt: TGCGCCAGCAGCCCCGCCCGGACAGGGGTCTACGAGCAGTACTTC

j_call: TRBJ2-2
d_call: TRBD1
clone_size: NA
v_call: TRBV7-8
cdr3_aa: CASSRDRGDTGELFF
cdr3_nt: TGTGCCAGCAGCCGCGACAGGGGTGACACCGGGGAGCTGTTTTTT

j_call: TRBJ2-4
d_call: NA
clone_size: NA
v_call: TRBV19
cdr3_aa: CASSSPGEAKNIQYF
cdr3_nt: TGTGCCAGTAGTAGCCCCGGGGAGGCCAAAAACATTCAGTACTTC

j_call: TRBJ2-3
d_call: NA
clone_size: NA
v_call: TRBV25-1
cdr3_aa: CASSELADQDTQYF
cdr3_nt: TGTGCCAGCAGTGAATTAGCCGACCAAGATACGCAGTATTTT

j_call: TRBJ2-7
d_call: TRBD2
clone_size: NA
v_call: TRBV6-5
cdr3_aa: CASSYMGGTLYEQYF
cdr3_nt: TGTGCCAGCAGTTATATGGGGGGGACCCTGTATGAGCAGTACTTC

j_call: TRBJ1-1
d_call: TRBD1
clone_size: once
v_call: TRBV25-1
cdr3_aa: CASSSYQGESTEAFF
cdr3_nt: TGTGCCAGCTCTTCCTATCAGGGGGAGAGCACTGAAGCTTTCTTT

j_call: TRBJ1-2
d_call: TRBD1
clone_size: NA
v_call: TRBV27
cdr3_aa: CASSQGQGVNYGYTF
cdr3_nt: TGTGCCAGCAGTCAGGGACAGGGGGTTAACTATGGCTACACCTTC

j_call: TRBJ2-1
d_call: NA
clone_size: NA
v_call: TRBV5-4
cdr3_aa: CASSFGSSSYNEQFF
cdr3_nt: TGTGCCAGCAGCTTCGGGAGTAGCTCCTACAATGAGCAGTTCTTC

j_call: TRBJ1-4
d_call: TRBD1
clone_size: few
v_call: TRBV2
cdr3_aa: CASMAGQSNEKLFF
cdr3_nt: TGTGCCAGCATGGCGGGACAGTCAAATGAAAAACTGTTTTTT

j_call: TRBJ1-3
d_call: NA
clone_size: NA
v_call: TRBV29-1
cdr3_aa: CSVSGSDGNTIYF
cdr3_nt: TGCAGCGTTTCAGGGTCTGATGGAAACACCATATATTTT

j_call: TRBJ2-3
d_call: NA
clone_size: NA
v_call: TRBV21-1
cdr3_aa: CASSTPGTSGGDHTDTQYF
cdr3_nt: TGTGCCAGCAGCACCCCCGGGACTAGCGGGGGGGATCACACAGATACGCAGTATTTT

j_call: TRBJ2-7
d_call: TRBD1
clone_size: NA
v_call: TRBV18
cdr3_aa: CASSLRTGGGYEQYF
cdr3_nt: TGTGCCAGCTCACTAAGGACAGGAGGTGGCTACGAGCAGTACTTC

j_call: TRBJ1-2
d_call: NA
clone_size: NA
v_call: TRBV6-2/TRBV6-3
cdr3_aa: CASSPGQYGYTF
cdr3_nt: TGTGCCAGCAGCCCCGGACAGTATGGCTACACCTTC

j_call: TRBJ2-6
d_call: TRBD2
clone_size: once
v_call: TRBV27
cdr3_aa: CASSLFGLAGLAGANVLTF
cdr3_nt: TGTGCCAGCAGTTTATTCGGACTAGCGGGTTTGGCTGGGGCCAACGTCCTGACTTTC

j_call: TRBJ1-1
d_call: NA
clone_size: NA
v_call: TRBV6-5
cdr3_aa: CASSSAGPGDTEAFF
cdr3_nt: TGTGCCAGCAGCTCGGCGGGGCCCGGCGACACTGAAGCTTTCTTT

j_call: TRBJ2-1
d_call: TRBD2
clone_size: once
v_call: TRBV10-2
cdr3_aa: CASSERASGEGEQFF
cdr3_nt: TGCGCCAGCAGTGAGCGGGCTAGCGGGGAAGGTGAGCAGTTCTTC

j_call: TRBJ2-3
d_call: TRBD2
clone_size: NA
v_call: TRBV30
cdr3_aa: CAWAGLAGGPGTQYF
cdr3_nt: TGTGCCTGGGCGGGACTAGCGGGGGGGCCTGGGACGCAGTATTTT

j_call: TRBJ1-1
d_call: NA
clone_size: once
v_call: TRBV2
cdr3_aa: CASSERLVAFF
cdr3_nt: TGTGCCAGCAGTGAAAGGCTAGTAGCTTTCTTT

j_call: TRBJ2-7
d_call: NA
clone_size: NA
v_call: TRBV6-5
cdr3_aa: CASRPLLGSLSEQYF
cdr3_nt: TGTGCCAGCAGGCCCCTTTTGGGCTCCCTCTCCGAGCAGTACTTC

j_call: TRBJ2-5
d_call: NA
clone_size: once
v_call: TRBV6-2/TRBV6-3
cdr3_aa: CASSYSSWGEETQYF
cdr3_nt: TGTGCCAGCAGTTACTCTAGCTGGGGCGAGGAGACCCAGTACTTC

j_call: TRBJ1-1
d_call: TRBD1
clone_size: NA
v_call: TRBV19
cdr3_aa: CASSTQQGSTEAFF
cdr3_nt: TGTGCCAGTAGTACGCAACAGGGGTCCACTGAAGCTTTCTTT

j_call: TRBJ2-7
d_call: NA
clone_size: once
v_call: TRBV2
cdr3_aa: CASSVDSAGEQYF
cdr3_nt: TGTGCCAGCAGTGTCGATAGCGCGGGCGAGCAGTACTTC

j_call: TRBJ1-3
d_call: NA
clone_size: NA
v_call: TRBV9
cdr3_aa: CASSPPWGAGNTIYF
cdr3_nt: TGTGCCAGCAGCCCCCCTTGGGGCGCTGGAAACACCATATATTTT

j_call: TRBJ1-2
d_call: NA
clone_size: NA
v_call: TRBV9
cdr3_aa: CASTLDGTYGYTF
cdr3_nt: TGTGCCAGCACCCTAGACGGAACTTATGGCTACACCTTC

j_call: TRBJ1-3
d_call: NA
clone_size: NA
v_call: TRBV6-5
cdr3_aa: CASSYATGSSGNTIYF
cdr3_nt: TGTGCCAGCAGTTACGCCACCGGGAGCTCTGGAAACACCATATATTTT

j_call: TRBJ2-1
d_call: NA
clone_size: NA
v_call: TRBV7-9
cdr3_aa: CASSPRVQANNEQFF
cdr3_nt: TGTGCCAGCAGCCCGAGGGTACAAGCCAATAATGAGCAGTTCTTC

j_call: TRBJ2-1
d_call: TRBD2
clone_size: NA
v_call: TRBV10-3
cdr3_aa: CAISDRAGGYNEQFF
cdr3_nt: TGTGCCATCAGTGATCGGGCGGGGGGATACAATGAGCAGTTCTTC

j_call: TRBJ1-2
d_call: NA
clone_size: once
v_call: TRBV27
cdr3_aa: CASSLRVGGAYGYTF
cdr3_nt: TGTGCCAGCAGTTTAAGGGTGGGGGGGGCCTATGGCTACACCTTC

j_call: TRBJ1-6
d_call: TRBD1
clone_size: once
v_call: TRBV3-1/TRBV3-2
cdr3_aa: CASSQGTGFVSLHF
cdr3_nt: TGTGCCAGCAGCCAAGGGACAGGGTTTGTGTCCCTCCACTTT

j_call: TRBJ1-4
d_call: NA
clone_size: once
v_call: TRBV4-3
cdr3_aa: CASSQDRAKLFF
cdr3_nt: TGCGCCAGCAGCCAAGACAGGGCCAAACTGTTTTTT

j_call: TRBJ1-6
d_call: TRBD1
clone_size: NA
v_call: TRBV12-5
cdr3_aa: CASGFWTGGSPLHF
cdr3_nt: TGTGCTAGTGGTTTTTGGACAGGGGGTTCACCCCTCCACTTT

j_call: TRBJ2-5
d_call: TRBD2
clone_size: NA
v_call: TRBV3-1/TRBV3-2
cdr3_aa: CASSRSGGGETQYF
cdr3_nt: TGTGCCAGCAGCCGCAGCGGGGGGGGAGAGACCCAGTACTTC

j_call: TRBJ2-1
d_call: TRBD1
clone_size: NA
v_call: TRBV9
cdr3_aa: CASSVQGEIYNEQFF
cdr3_nt: TGTGCCAGCAGCGTTCAGGGGGAAATATACAATGAGCAGTTCTTC

j_call: TRBJ1-1
d_call: NA
clone_size: NA
v_call: TRBV10-2
cdr3_aa: CASSEQGNTEAFF
cdr3_nt: TGCGCCAGCAGCGAACAGGGGAACACTGAAGCTTTCTTT

j_call: TRBJ1-5
d_call: TRBD1
clone_size: once
v_call: TRBV19
cdr3_aa: CASRMGKGQGEGQPQHF
cdr3_nt: TGTGCCAGTAGAATGGGGAAGGGACAGGGGGAAGGTCAGCCCCAGCATTTT

j_call: TRBJ2-3
d_call: TRBD2
clone_size: NA
v_call: TRBV11-2
cdr3_aa: CASSFSGGLFSTDTQYF
cdr3_nt: TGTGCCAGCAGCTTTAGCGGGGGGCTATTTAGCACAGATACGCAGTATTTT

j_call: TRBJ1-2
d_call: TRBD1
clone_size: NA
v_call: TRBV7-2
cdr3_aa: CASGLDRGRYGYTF
cdr3_nt: TGTGCCAGCGGCTTAGACAGGGGGCGGTATGGCTACACCTTC

j_call: TRBJ1-1
d_call: NA
clone_size: once
v_call: TRBV5-1
cdr3_aa: CASSFQGRTNTEAFF
cdr3_nt: TGCGCCAGCAGCTTTCAGGGAAGGACCAACACTGAAGCTTTCTTT

j_call: TRBJ2-2
d_call: NA
clone_size: NA
v_call: TRBV11-2
cdr3_aa: CASSLEQGASGELFF
cdr3_nt: TGTGCCAGCAGCTTAGAACAGGGAGCGTCCGGGGAGCTGTTTTTT

j_call: TRBJ1-2
d_call: NA
clone_size: NA
v_call: TRBV6-5
cdr3_aa: CASSYVGPYGYGYTF
cdr3_nt: TGTGCCAGCAGTTACGTGGGCCCGTACGGCTATGGCTACACCTTC

j_call: TRBJ1-2
d_call: NA
clone_size: few
v_call: TRBV2
cdr3_aa: CASSEAKGRGYGYTF
cdr3_nt: TGTGCCAGCAGTGAAGCAAAGGGAAGGGGGTATGGCTACACCTTC

j_call: TRBJ2-7
d_call: NA
clone_size: NA
v_call: TRBV11-3
cdr3_aa: CASSSLYEQYF
cdr3_nt: TGTGCCAGCAGCTCCCTATACGAGCAGTACTTC

j_call: TRBJ1-2
d_call: TRBD1
clone_size: few
v_call: TRBV7-2
cdr3_aa: CASSFDRGDYGYTF
cdr3_nt: TGTGCCAGCAGCTTTGACAGGGGGGACTATGGCTACACCTTC

j_call: TRBJ2-7
d_call: NA
clone_size: NA
v_call: TRBV29-1
cdr3_aa: CSGRDSRAEQYF
cdr3_nt: TGCAGCGGACGGGACTCCCGAGCCGAGCAGTACTTC

j_call: TRBJ2-5
d_call: NA
clone_size: NA
v_call: TRBV5-4
cdr3_aa: CASSLGVAGETQYF
cdr3_nt: TGTGCCAGCAGCTTGGGAGTAGCCGGGGAGACCCAGTACTTC

j_call: TRBJ1-5
d_call: NA
clone_size: NA
v_call: TRBV19
cdr3_aa: CASTSSWGGDQPQHF
cdr3_nt: TGTGCCAGTACCTCAAGTTGGGGGGGCGATCAGCCCCAGCATTTT

j_call: TRBJ2-5
d_call: NA
clone_size: NA
v_call: TRBV4-2
cdr3_aa: CASSQEQGVETQYF
cdr3_nt: TGTGCCAGCAGCCAAGAACAGGGAGTAGAGACCCAGTACTTC

j_call: TRBJ2-7
d_call: NA
clone_size: NA
v_call: TRBV5-6
cdr3_aa: CASSSDTYEQYF
cdr3_nt: TGTGCCAGCAGCTCCGACACCTACGAGCAGTACTTC

j_call: TRBJ1-1
d_call: TRBD1
clone_size: NA
v_call: TRBV5-4
cdr3_aa: CASSQQDRFEAFF
cdr3_nt: TGTGCCAGCAGCCAACAGGACAGGTTTGAAGCTTTCTTT

j_call: TRBJ2-3
d_call: NA
clone_size: NA
v_call: TRBV9
cdr3_aa: CASSVAPDTQYF
cdr3_nt: TGTGCCAGCAGCGTAGCTCCGGATACGCAGTATTTT

j_call: TRBJ2-3
d_call: NA
clone_size: NA
v_call: TRBV6-5
cdr3_aa: CASSYEGSLTDTQYF
cdr3_nt: TGTGCCAGCAGTTACGAGGGCTCCTTGACAGATACGCAGTATTTT

j_call: TRBJ1-2
d_call: NA
clone_size: NA
v_call: TRBV6-5
cdr3_aa: CASRQDSTYGYTF
cdr3_nt: TGTGCCAGCAGGCAGGACAGTACTTATGGCTACACCTTC

j_call: TRBJ2-7
d_call: NA
clone_size: NA
v_call: TRBV2
cdr3_aa: CASSAGGYEQYF
cdr3_nt: TGTGCCAGCAGTGCAGGAGGCTACGAGCAGTACTTC

j_call: TRBJ1-2
d_call: TRBD1
clone_size: NA
v_call: TRBV4-1
cdr3_aa: CASSQDPWTGAIADYGYTF
cdr3_nt: TGCGCCAGCAGCCAAGATCCGTGGACAGGGGCGATTGCCGACTATGGCTACACCTTC